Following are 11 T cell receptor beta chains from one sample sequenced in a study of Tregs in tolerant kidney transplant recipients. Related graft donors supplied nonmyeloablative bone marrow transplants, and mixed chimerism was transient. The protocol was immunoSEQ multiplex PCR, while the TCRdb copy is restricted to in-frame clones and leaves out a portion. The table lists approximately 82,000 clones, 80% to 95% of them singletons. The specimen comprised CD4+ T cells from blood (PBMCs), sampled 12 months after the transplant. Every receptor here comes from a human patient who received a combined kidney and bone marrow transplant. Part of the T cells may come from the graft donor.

The CDR3, as DNA: TGTGCCAGCAGCCAAACCAGCGGGGGGGGTTACAATGAGCAGTTCTTC. Translating it yields CASSQTSGGGYNEQFF. The chain combines TRBV7-3 with TRBJ2-1; 10 nucleotides line up with TRBD2. V lost 5 bases and J lost 4; bases outside the gene matches: 8. The germline V gene has CDR1 SGHTA and CDR2 FQGTGA. This CDR3 has 16 residues.

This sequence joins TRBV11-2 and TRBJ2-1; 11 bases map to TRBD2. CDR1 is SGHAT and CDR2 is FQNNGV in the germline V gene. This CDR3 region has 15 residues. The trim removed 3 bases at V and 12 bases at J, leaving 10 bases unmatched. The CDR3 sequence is CASSLDIGSGGAQFF. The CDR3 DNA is TGTGCCAGCAGCTTGGATATCGGTAGCGGGGGGGCGCAGTTCTTC.

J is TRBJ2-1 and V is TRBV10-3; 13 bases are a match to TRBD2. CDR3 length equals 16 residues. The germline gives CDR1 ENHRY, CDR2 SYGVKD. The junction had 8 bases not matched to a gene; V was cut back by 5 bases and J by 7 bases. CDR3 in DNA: TGTGCCATCAGTCCCCTACTAGCGGGAGGGCAGAATGAGCAGTTCTTC. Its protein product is CAISPLLAGGQNEQFF.

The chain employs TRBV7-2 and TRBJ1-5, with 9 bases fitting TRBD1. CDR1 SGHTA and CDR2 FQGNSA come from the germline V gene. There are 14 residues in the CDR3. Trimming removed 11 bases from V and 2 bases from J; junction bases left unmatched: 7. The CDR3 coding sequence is TGTGCCTCCAGCCGGGACAGGGGCAATCAGCCCCAGCATTTT. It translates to CASSRDRGNQPQHF.

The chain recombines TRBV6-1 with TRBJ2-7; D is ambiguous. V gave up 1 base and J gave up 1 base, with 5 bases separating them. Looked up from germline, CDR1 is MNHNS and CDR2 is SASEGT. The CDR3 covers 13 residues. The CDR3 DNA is TGTGCCAGCAGTGAAGAACTATCCTACGAGCAGTACTTC. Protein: CASSEELSYEQYF.

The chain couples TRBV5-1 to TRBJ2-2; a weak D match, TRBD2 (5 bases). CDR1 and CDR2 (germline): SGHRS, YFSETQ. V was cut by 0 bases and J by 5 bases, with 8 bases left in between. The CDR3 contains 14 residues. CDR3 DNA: TGCGCCAGCAGCTTGGTGTCGGGGACCGGGGAGCTGTTTTTT. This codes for CASSLVSGTGELFF.

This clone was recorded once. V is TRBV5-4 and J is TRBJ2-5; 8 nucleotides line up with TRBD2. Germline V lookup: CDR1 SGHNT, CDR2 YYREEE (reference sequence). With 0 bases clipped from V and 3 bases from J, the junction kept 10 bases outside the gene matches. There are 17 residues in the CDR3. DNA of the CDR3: TGTGCCAGCAGCTTGGGAATAGCGGGGTCTCTCGAAGAGACCCAGTACTTC. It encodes CASSLGIAGSLEETQYF.

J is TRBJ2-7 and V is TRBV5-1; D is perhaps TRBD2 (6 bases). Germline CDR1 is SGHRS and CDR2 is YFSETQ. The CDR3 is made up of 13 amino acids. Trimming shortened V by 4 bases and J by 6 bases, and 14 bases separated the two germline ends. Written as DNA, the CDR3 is TGCGCCAGCAGCGCCCGGGACTCGGGCGAGCAGTACTTC. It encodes CASSARDSGEQYF.

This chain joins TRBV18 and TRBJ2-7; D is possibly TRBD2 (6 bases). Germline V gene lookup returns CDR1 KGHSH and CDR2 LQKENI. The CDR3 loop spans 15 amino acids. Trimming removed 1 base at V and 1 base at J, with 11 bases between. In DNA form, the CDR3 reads TGTGCCAGCTCACCACTTACGGGAGTGTCCTACGAGCAGTACTTC. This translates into CASSPLTGVSYEQYF.

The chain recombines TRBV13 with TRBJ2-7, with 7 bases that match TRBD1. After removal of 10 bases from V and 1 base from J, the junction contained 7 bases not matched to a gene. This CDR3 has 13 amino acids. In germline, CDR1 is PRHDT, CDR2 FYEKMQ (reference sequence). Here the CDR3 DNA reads TGTGCCACCAGACAGGGTCGATCCTACGAGCAGTACTTC. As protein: CATRQGRSYEQYF.

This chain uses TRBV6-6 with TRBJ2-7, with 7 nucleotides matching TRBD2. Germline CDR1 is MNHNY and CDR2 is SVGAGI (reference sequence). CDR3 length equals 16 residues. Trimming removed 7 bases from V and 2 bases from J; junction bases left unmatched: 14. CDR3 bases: TGTGCCAGCACCCCCCGGGGAGCGGGGATTCCCTACGAGCAGTACTTC. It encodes CASTPRGAGIPYEQYF.